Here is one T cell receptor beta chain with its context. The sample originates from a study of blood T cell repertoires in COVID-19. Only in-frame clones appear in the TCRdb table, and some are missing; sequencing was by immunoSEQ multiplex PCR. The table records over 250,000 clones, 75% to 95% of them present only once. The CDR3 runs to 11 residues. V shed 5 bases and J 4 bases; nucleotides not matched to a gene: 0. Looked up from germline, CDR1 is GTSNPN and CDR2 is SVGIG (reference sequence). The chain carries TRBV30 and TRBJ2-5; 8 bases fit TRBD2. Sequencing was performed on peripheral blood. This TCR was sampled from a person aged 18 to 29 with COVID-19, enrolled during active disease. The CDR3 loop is CAWGLAETQYF. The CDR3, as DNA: TGTGCCTGGGGACTAGCAGAGACCCAGTACTTC.